The rows below give T cell receptor beta chains drawn from one sample of a study of cytomegalovirus exposure and HLA in healthy donors. Method: immunoSEQ multiplex PCR; TCRdb's copy keeps in-frame clones and lacks some. This table has 130,000 or so clones, about 80% appearing once. Sequenced sample: PBMCs. These receptors came from a woman aged 18-29 years in good health and CMV-seronegative. CDR3s include the opening cysteine and the closing phenylalanine or tryptophan.

len: 12
v_gene: TRBV7-9
CDR3aa: CASSLGGHLAFF

len: 13
v_gene: TRBV5-6
CDR3aa: CASSLGSYYEQYF

len: 18
v_gene: TRBV5-6
CDR3aa: CASSLVGQIIGMNTEAFF

len: 13
v_gene: TRBV4-1
CDR3aa: CASSQAPVHEQYF

len: 13
v_gene: TRBV2
CDR3aa: CASSESHSYEQYF

len: 14
v_gene: TRBV9
CDR3aa: CASSFQGPGETQYF

len: 13
v_gene: TRBV7-2
CDR3aa: CASRRSGNTEAFF

len: 15
v_gene: TRBV11-2
CDR3aa: CASSLGRGAPYGYTF

len: 14
v_gene: TRBV5-6
CDR3aa: CASSLGDSTYEQYF

len: 15
v_gene: TRBV5-1
CDR3aa: CASSLALAGNTEAFF

len: 18
v_gene: TRBV5-4
CDR3aa: CASSPNLGLAGGQDTQYF

len: 16
v_gene: TRBV7-7
CDR3aa: CASSPTPGGRDQPQHF

len: 16
v_gene: TRBV4-3
CDR3aa: CASSQGRQRLNTEAFF

len: 15
v_gene: TRBV6-6
CDR3aa: CASSYSQDTYYGYTF

len: 17
v_gene: TRBV28
CDR3aa: CASSFPLRTGMNTEAFF

len: 15
v_gene: TRBV5-1
CDR3aa: CASSTASGLYNEQFF

len: 14
v_gene: TRBV7-7
CDR3aa: CASTQLAGSTEAFF